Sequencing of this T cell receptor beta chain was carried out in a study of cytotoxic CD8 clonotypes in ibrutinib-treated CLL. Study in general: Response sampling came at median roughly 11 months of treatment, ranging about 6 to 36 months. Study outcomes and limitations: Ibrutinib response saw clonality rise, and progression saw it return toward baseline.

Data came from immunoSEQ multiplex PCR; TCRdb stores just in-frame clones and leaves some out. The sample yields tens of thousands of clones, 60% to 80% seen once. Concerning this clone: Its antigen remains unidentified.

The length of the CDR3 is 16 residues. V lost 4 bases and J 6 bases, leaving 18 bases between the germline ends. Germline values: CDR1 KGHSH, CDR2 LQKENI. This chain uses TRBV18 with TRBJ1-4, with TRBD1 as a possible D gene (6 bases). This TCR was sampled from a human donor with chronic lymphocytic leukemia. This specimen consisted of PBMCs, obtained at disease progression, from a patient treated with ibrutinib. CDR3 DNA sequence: TGTGCCAGCTCACGGGACACGGGGTCGGGTTATGAAAAACTGTTTTTT. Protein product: CASSRDTGSGYEKLFF. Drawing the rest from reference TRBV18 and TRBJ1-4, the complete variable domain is NAGVMQNPRHLVRRRGQEARLRCSPMKGHSHVYWYRQLPEEGLKFMVYLQKENIIDESGMPKERFSAEFPKEGPSILRIQQVVRGDSAAYFCASSRDTGSGYEKLFFGSGTQLSVL.